These 5 T cell receptor beta chains were sequenced from one sample in a study of blood T cell repertoires in COVID-19. TCRdb's copy holds only in-frame clones and misses some; the assay was immunoSEQ multiplex PCR. The data contain tens of thousands of clones, 70% to 90% of them singletons. What was sequenced was peripheral blood. These receptor sequences come from a woman aged 60-70 years with COVID-19, enrolled during active disease.

The genes are TRBV7-2 and TRBJ2-7, with 8 bases matching TRBD1. V shed 5 bases and J 0 bases; nucleotides not matched to a gene: 3. The CDR3 totals 14 residues. Germline lookup yields CDR1 SGHTA and CDR2 FQGNSA. Here the CDR3 DNA reads TGTGCCAGCAGCCGGGACAGGAGCTCCTACGAGCAGTACTTC. Its protein product is CASSRDRSSYEQYF.

V gene TRBV7-8 combines with J gene TRBJ2-1, with D perhaps matching TRBD2 (6 bases). CDR1 and CDR2 from the germline V gene are SGHVS and FQNEAQ. This CDR3 comprises 12 residues. CDR3 sequence reads: CASGGFPTEQFF. CDR3 nucleotide sequence: TGTGCAAGCGGAGGGTTCCCGACTGAGCAGTTCTTC.

CDR3 nucleotides: TGCGCCAGCAGCCTCACAGGGGGCAGTGGAAACACCATATATTTT. Translated, it gives CASSLTGGSGNTIYF. This rearrangement joins TRBV4-3 to TRBJ1-3, with 9 positions matching TRBD1. After removal of 4 bases from V and 3 bases from J, the junction contained 4 bases not matched to a gene. This CDR3 is built from 15 residues. Germline CDR1 and CDR2: LGHNA and YSLEER.

The chain combines TRBV11-2 with TRBJ2-1, with 9 nucleotides matching TRBD1. The CDR3 spans 15 residues. The germline gives CDR1 SGHAT, CDR2 FQNNGV. V lost 5 bases to trimming and J lost 5 bases; unmatched junction nucleotides: 7. CDR3 in DNA: TGTGCCAGCAGCCAATGGACAGGGGCGGACAATGAGCAGTTCTTC. Protein: CASSQWTGADNEQFF. The full variable domain, with the rest looked up from reference TRBV11-2 and TRBJ2-1, is EAGVAQSPRYKIIEKRQSVAFWCNPISGHATLYWYQQILGQGPKLLIQFQNNGVVDDSQLPKDRFSAERLKGVDSTLKIQPAKLEDSAVYLCASSQWTGADNEQFFGPGTRLTVL.

The rearrangement links TRBV18 to TRBJ1-6, with 7 bases lining up with TRBD1. The CDR3 has 13 residues. V lost 3 bases to trimming and J lost 12 bases; unmatched junction nucleotides: 5. Germline assignment: CDR1 KGHSH and CDR2 LQKENI. The CDR3 region has the DNA TGTGCCAGCTCACCCCAGGACAGGCTACCCCTCCACTTT. Translating it yields CASSPQDRLPLHF.